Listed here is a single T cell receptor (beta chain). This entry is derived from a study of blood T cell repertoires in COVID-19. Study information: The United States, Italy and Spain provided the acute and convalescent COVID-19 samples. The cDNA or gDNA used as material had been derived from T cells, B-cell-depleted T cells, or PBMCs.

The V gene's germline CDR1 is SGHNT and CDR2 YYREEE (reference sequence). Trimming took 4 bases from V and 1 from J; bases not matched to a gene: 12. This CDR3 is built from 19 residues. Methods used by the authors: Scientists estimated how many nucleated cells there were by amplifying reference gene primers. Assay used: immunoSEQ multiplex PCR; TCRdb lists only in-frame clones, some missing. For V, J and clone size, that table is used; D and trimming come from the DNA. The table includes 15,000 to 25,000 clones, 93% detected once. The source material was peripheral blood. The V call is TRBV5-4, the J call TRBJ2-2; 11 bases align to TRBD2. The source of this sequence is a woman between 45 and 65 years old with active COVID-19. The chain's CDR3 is CASSKPGLAEELNTGELFF. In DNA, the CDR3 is TGTGCCAGCAGCAAGCCGGGACTAGCGGAAGAGTTGAACACCGGGGAGCTGTTTTTT.